This T cell receptor beta chain was identified during a study of T-cell memory formation after mild COVID-19. The wider study: Clustering of TCRs was largely donor specific. Study results and caveats: Most CD4+ clones that shrank were in CM and EM, while CD8+ ones turned up in EMRA.

TCRdb re-analysed the 5' RACE reads in MiXCR, keeping a single row per CDR3 protein. The profile shows hundreds of thousands of distinct CDR3 sequences, 18% of them singletons. Germline loops: CDR1 SGHDN, CDR2 FVKESK. V was pared by 4 bases and J by 8 bases, with 18 bases between. This CDR3 has 15 amino acids. As concerns this clonotype: Its antigen is still unknown.

Specimen: PBMCs or a T cell subset sorted from them (not recorded which). The sequence was obtained from an adult woman who had mild COVID-19 (a few samples of this study predate the infection). Cell type and time point are not known. This chain connects TRBV14 to TRBJ2-1, with D tentatively TRBD1 (5 bases). CDR3 sequence (DNA): TGTGCCAGCAGCCTGACGGACATGAGTTCCGATGAGCAGTTCTTC. Its protein product is CASSLTDMSSDEQFF.